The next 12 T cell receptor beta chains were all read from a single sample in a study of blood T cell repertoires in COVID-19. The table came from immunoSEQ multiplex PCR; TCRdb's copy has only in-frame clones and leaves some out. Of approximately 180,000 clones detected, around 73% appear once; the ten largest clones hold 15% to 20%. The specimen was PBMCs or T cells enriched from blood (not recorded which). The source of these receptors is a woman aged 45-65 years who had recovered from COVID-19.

CDR3 nucleotides: TGTGCCAGCAGTTTAAAGGGGACTTTCTCTACCTTTTCGGATACGCAGTATTTT. Amino acid sequence: CASSLKGTFSTFSDTQYF. The chain uses TRBV27 and TRBJ2-3; TRBD2 might be the D (6 bases). This CDR3 spans 18 amino acids. The germline V gene has CDR1 MNHEY and CDR2 SMNVEV (reference sequence). V shed 2 bases and J shed 6 bases, with 24 bases lying between them.

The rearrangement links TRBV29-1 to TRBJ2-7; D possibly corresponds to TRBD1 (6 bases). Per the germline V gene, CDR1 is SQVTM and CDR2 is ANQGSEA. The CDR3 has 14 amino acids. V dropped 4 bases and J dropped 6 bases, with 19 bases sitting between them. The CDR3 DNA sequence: TGCAGCGTTGGTGCACAGGGAAGGTCGGGCGAGCAGTACTTC. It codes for CSVGAQGRSGEQYF.

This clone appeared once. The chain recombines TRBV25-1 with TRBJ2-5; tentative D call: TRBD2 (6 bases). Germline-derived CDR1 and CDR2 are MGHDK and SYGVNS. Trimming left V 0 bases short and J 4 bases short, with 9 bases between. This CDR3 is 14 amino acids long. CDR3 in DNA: TGTGCCAGCAGTGAATATAGCGGCCCAGAGACCCAGTACTTC. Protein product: CASSEYSGPETQYF.

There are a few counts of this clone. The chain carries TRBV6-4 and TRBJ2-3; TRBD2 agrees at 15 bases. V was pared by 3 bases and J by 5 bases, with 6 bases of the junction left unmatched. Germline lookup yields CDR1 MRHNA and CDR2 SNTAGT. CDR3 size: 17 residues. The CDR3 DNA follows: TGTGCCAGCAGTGAAGTGGGACTAGCGGGAGGTGGAGATACGCAGTATTTT. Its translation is CASSEVGLAGGGDTQYF.

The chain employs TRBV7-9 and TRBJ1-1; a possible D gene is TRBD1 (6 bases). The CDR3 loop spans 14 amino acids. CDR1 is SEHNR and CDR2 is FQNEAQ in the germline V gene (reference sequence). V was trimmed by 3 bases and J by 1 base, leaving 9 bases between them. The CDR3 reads CASSFTGTNTEAFF. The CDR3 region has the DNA TGTGCCAGCAGCTTTACAGGGACGAACACTGAAGCTTTCTTT.

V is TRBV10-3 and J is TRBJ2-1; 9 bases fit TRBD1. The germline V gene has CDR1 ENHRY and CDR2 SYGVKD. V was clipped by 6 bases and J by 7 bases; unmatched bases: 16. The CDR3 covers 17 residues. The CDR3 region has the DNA TGTGCCATCAGGGAGGATGGGCCGGGACAGGGTAAAAATGAGCAGTTCTTC. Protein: CAIREDGPGQGKNEQFF.

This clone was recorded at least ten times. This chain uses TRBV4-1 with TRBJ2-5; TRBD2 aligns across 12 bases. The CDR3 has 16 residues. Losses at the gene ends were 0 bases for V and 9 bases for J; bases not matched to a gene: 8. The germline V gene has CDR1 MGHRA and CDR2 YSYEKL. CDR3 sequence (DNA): TGCGCCAGCAGCCAAGAACTAGCGGGGGGCGGGTTTGCCCAGTACTTC. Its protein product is CASSQELAGGGFAQYF.

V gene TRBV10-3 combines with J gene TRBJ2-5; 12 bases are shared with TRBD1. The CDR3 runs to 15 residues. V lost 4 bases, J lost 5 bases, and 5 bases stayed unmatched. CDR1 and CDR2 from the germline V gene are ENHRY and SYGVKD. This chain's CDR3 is CAISVGTGGLETQYF. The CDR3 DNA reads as TGTGCCATCAGTGTTGGGACAGGGGGCCTGGAGACCCAGTACTTC.

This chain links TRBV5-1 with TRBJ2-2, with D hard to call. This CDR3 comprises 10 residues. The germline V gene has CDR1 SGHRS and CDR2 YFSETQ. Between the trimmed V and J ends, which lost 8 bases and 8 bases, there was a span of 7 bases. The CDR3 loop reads CASLEGELFF. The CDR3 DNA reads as TGCGCCAGTCTGGAGGGGGAGCTGTTTTTT.

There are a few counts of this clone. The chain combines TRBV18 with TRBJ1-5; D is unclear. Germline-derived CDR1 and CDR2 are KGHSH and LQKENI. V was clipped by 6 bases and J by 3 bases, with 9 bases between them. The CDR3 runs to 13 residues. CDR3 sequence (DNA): TGTGCCAGCTCCGCACGGGACAATCAGCCCCAGCATTTT. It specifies CASSARDNQPQHF.

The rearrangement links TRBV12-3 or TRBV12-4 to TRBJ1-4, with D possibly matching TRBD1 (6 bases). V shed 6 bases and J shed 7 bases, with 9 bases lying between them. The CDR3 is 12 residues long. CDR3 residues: CASSPDSEKLFF. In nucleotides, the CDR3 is TGTGCCAGCAGCCCGGACAGTGAAAAACTGTTTTTT.

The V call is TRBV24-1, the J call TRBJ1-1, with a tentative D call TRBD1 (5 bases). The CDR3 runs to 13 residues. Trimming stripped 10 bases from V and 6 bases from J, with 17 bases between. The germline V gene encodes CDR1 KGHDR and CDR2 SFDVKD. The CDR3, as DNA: TGTGCCACTTCGGTCGGGGGTGAGCCTGAAGCTTTCTTT. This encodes CATSVGGEPEAFF.